This entry is about one T cell receptor beta chain. The sample is drawn from a study of blood T cells in healthy people across ages. Background on the study: The capture of about one barcoded beta molecule per two T cells was achieved by template switching.

Combining a sample-barcoded 5' primer with a J-beta primer mix, a second PCR ran for 7 to 11 cycles. In TCRdb, the 5' RACE reads were re-called with MiXCR into one record per CDR3 protein. Among about a million distinct CDR3 sequences, roughly 47% were seen once, and the ten largest hold about 20%. The CDR3 is made up of 12 amino acids. V gave up 8 bases and J gave up 6 bases, with 14 bases separating them. The rearrangement joins TRBV12-3 or TRBV12-4 to TRBJ2-7; a possible D gene is TRBD2 (5 bases). The sample consisted of blood. The TCR originated in an older woman in good health. CDR3 sequence reads: CASAFGGLEQYF. The DNA for the CDR3 is TGTGCCAGCGCTTTTGGCGGGCTCGAGCAGTACTTC.